Presented here are 18 T cell receptor beta chains from one specimen sequenced in a study of T cell repertoires in cytomegalovirus infection. What these receptors recognize is not known. TCRdb re-called the reads with MiXCR, one entry per CDR3 protein. This table has 300,000 to 400,000 distinct CDR3 sequences, 25% to 35% appearing once. The input for sequencing was cultured PBMCs, taken from culture after CMV antigen stimulation. The receptors derive from a human donor in good health (CMV status not recorded). Some clones in this sample may be carry-over from other donors' samples.

The chain recombines TRBV24-1 with TRBJ2-7; 7 bases line up with TRBD2. Germline values: CDR1 KGHDR, CDR2 SFDVKD. The V and J ends lost 2 bases and 7 bases, in that order; junction bases with no gene match: 13. The CDR3 totals 16 residues. The CDR3: CATSDSRLADLGEQYF. The CDR3 nucleotides are TGTGCCACCAGTGATTCGAGGCTAGCGGACCTAGGAGAGCAGTACTTC.

This chain joins TRBV5-1 and TRBJ2-1; 14 nucleotides line up with TRBD2. Germline lookup yields CDR1 SGHRS and CDR2 YFSETQ. This CDR3 comprises 18 residues. With 4 bases clipped from V and 5 bases from J, the junction kept 11 bases outside the gene matches. CDR3 in amino acids: CASSPTSGGAYLNNEQFF. CDR3 nucleotide sequence: TGCGCCAGCAGCCCGACTAGCGGGGGGGCTTACCTCAACAATGAGCAGTTCTTC. The full variable domain, in which reference TRBV5-1 and TRBJ2-1 provide the parts outside the CDR3, is KAGVTQTPRYLIKTRGQQVTLSCSPISGHRSVSWYQQTPGQGLQFLFEYFSETQRNKGNFPGRFSGRQFSNSRSEMNVSTLELGDSALYLCASSPTSGGAYLNNEQFFGPGTRLTVL.

The rearrangement joins TRBV7-2 to TRBJ2-2, with 14 bases that match TRBD2. From germline, CDR1 is SGHTA and CDR2 FQGNSA. The CDR3 sequence is 17 residues long. V lost 5 bases and J lost 4; bases outside the gene matches: 6. As DNA, the CDR3 is TGTGCCAGCAGCATTGGACTAGCGGGGGGATCCACCGGGGAGCTGTTTTTT. As protein: CASSIGLAGGSTGELFF.

This sequence joins TRBV2 and TRBJ2-3; D not resolved. CDR1 SNHLY and CDR2 FYNNEI come from the germline V gene. V was cut by 5 bases and J by 0 bases, with 9 bases left in between. CDR3 length: 14 residues. DNA of the CDR3: TGTGCCAGCAGTTTTTCGAGTAGCACAGATACGCAGTATTTT. This encodes CASSFSSSTDTQYF.

V usage is TRBV29-1 and J usage is TRBJ1-5; D is perhaps TRBD1 (6 bases). Germline CDR1 and CDR2: SQVTM and ANQGSEA. This CDR3 has 13 residues. The ends were cut back, 6 bases at V and 1 base at J, with 10 bases in the middle. The CDR3: CSVQTGSNQPQHF. In DNA, the CDR3 is TGCAGCGTGCAAACAGGGAGCAATCAGCCCCAGCATTTT.

As regards this clonotype: The junction departs from the called germline gene at one end, perhaps through a read error. The V call is TRBV28, the J call TRBJ1-1, with D uncertain. The CDR3 is 12 residues long. Germline CDR1 reads MDHEN; CDR2 reads SYDVKM. CDR3 nucleotides: TGTGTCAGCAACGGCAGTCCCACTGAAGCTTTCTTT. Translating it yields CVSNGSPTEAFF. Drawing the rest from reference TRBV28 and TRBJ1-1, the complete variable domain is DVKVTQSSRYLVKRTGEKVFLECVQDMDHENMFWYRQDPGLGLRLIYFSYDVKMKEKGDIPEGYSVSREKKERFSLILESASTNQTSMYLCVSNGSPTEAFFGQGTRLTVV.

This clonotype showed up many times. The chain is built from TRBV7-2 and TRBJ1-1, with 7 bases matching TRBD1. Germline V lookup: CDR1 SGHTA, CDR2 FQGNSA. Trimming cost V 6 bases and J 4 bases; bases outside gene matches: 8. There are 14 residues in the CDR3. The CDR3 bases are TGTGCCAGCAGTTCTGACAGGGTAGGCACTGAAGCTTTCTTT. This sequence encodes CASSSDRVGTEAFF.

The rearrangement links TRBV27 to TRBJ2-7; 7 bases are shared with TRBD2. The CDR3 has 14 amino acids. Germline trimming cut 7 bases from V and 6 bases from J; bases unmatched to any gene: 12. Looked up from germline, CDR1 is MNHEY and CDR2 is SMNVEV (reference sequence). CDR3 DNA: TGTGCCAGCACCCCCCGCCGGGGACTACGCGAGCAGTACTTC. Translated: CASTPRRGLREQYF.

J is TRBJ2-1 and V is TRBV12-3 or TRBV12-4, with D tentatively TRBD1 (6 bases). V gave up 2 bases and J gave up 9 bases, with 17 bases separating them. The CDR3 consists of 15 residues. The chain's CDR3 is CASSLIRGGNGEQFF. CDR3 bases: TGTGCCAGCAGTTTAATCAGGGGTGGGAATGGTGAGCAGTTCTTC.

CDR3 nucleotides: TGCGCCAGCAGCGCGGGACAGCCTGGGAATTCACCCCTCCACTTT. Its translation: CASSAGQPGNSPLHF. This chain joins TRBV5-1 and TRBJ1-6; 7 nucleotides line up with TRBD1. The CDR3 runs to 15 residues. J lost 7 bases, V lost 4 bases, and 8 bases had no gene match. Looked up from germline, CDR1 is SGHRS and CDR2 is YFSETQ.

V usage is TRBV29-1 and J usage is TRBJ2-2; D unclear. CDR3 size: 13 residues. The germline V and J ends were trimmed by 8 bases and 0 bases, with 10 bases remaining between them. Looked up from germline, CDR1 is SQVTM and CDR2 is ANQGSEA. For the CDR3, the DNA is TGCAGCTTGGTGCAGGCGAACACCGGGGAGCTGTTTTTT. As protein: CSLVQANTGELFF.

The rearrangement links TRBV12-3 or TRBV12-4 to TRBJ2-5, with 10 bases lining up with TRBD2. The ends lost 2 bases at V and 5 bases at J; junction bases unmatched: 8. This CDR3 is 16 amino acids long. CDR3 coding DNA: TGTGCCAGCAGTTTAAGGACTAGCGGTCTGGGGGAGACCCAGTACTTC. Its translation is CASSLRTSGLGETQYF.

In its sample, this clonotype was seen once. The chain has TRBV7-8 and TRBJ1-2, with a weak D call TRBD1 (5 bases). Trimming stripped 2 bases from V and 8 bases from J, with 18 bases between. CDR3 length equals 15 residues. CDR1 SGHVS and CDR2 FQNEAQ come from the germline V gene. Here the CDR3 DNA reads TGTGCCAGCAGCTTACCACGGGGCAGGGATGGCGGCTACACCTTC. It codes for CASSLPRGRDGGYTF.

This clonotype was seen ten or more times. This rearrangement joins TRBV12-3 or TRBV12-4 to TRBJ1-3; D remains unclear. V was shortened by 8 bases and J by 0 bases, with 5 bases between the two germline ends. There are 12 residues in the CDR3. The CDR3 protein is CASGLSGNTIYF. As DNA, the CDR3 is TGTGCCAGCGGACTCTCTGGAAACACCATATATTTT.

The chain links TRBV7-6 to TRBJ1-1; D is possibly TRBD1 (5 bases). Trimming took off 2 bases at V and 0 bases at J, with 10 bases between the two ends. The CDR3 has 15 residues. The germline V gene encodes CDR1 SGHVS and CDR2 FNYEAQ. CDR3 DNA: TGTGCCAGCAGCTTACCAGGGTCTATGAACACTGAAGCTTTCTTT. Encoded protein: CASSLPGSMNTEAFF.

The J gene is TRBJ1-1, the V gene TRBV10-3, with a tentative D call TRBD1 (5 bases). Germline loops: CDR1 ENHRY, CDR2 SYGVKD. V was clipped by 0 bases and J by 0 bases, with 8 bases between them. This CDR3 has 15 amino acids. The CDR3 is CAISESGELNTEAFF. As DNA, the CDR3 is TGTGCCATCAGTGAGTCGGGGGAGTTGAACACTGAAGCTTTCTTT.

This clonotype was seen many times. The rearrangement uses TRBV7-6 and TRBJ1-1; 7 positions agree with TRBD1. V shed 5 bases and J 0 bases; nucleotides not matched to a gene: 3. The CDR3 consists of 14 residues. CDR1 and CDR2 from the germline V gene are SGHVS and FNYEAQ. The CDR3 sequence is CASSPTGMNTEAFF. CDR3 DNA sequence: TGTGCCAGCAGCCCGACAGGGATGAACACTGAAGCTTTCTTT.

The sample holds a few counts of this clonotype. This sequence joins TRBV29-1 and TRBJ2-5; a weak D match, TRBD1 (6 bases). Germline assignment: CDR1 SQVTM and CDR2 ANQGSEA. The length of the CDR3 is 12 residues. V lost 3 bases and J lost 5, with 10 bases in between. The CDR3 region has the DNA TGCAGCGTTGACAGGGGCCCGGAGACCCAGTACTTC. Its protein product is CSVDRGPETQYF.